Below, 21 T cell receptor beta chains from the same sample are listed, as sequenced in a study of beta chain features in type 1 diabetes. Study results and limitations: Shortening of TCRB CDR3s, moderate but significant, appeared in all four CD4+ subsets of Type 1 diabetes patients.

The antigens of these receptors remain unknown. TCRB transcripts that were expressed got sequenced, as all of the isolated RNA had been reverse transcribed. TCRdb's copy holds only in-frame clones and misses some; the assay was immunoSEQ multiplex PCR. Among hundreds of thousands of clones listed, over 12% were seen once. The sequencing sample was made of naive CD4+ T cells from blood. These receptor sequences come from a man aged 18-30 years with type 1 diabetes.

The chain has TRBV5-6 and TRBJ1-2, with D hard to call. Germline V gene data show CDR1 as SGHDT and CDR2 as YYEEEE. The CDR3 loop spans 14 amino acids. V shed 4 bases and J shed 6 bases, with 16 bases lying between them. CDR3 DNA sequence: TGTGCCAGCAGCCCTGAATGGGTCTTACATGGCTACACCTTC. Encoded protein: CASSPEWVLHGYTF.

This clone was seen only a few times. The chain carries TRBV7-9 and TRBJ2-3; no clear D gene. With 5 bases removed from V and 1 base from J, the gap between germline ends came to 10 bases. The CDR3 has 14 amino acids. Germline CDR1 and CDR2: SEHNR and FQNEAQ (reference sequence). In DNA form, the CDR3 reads TGTGCCAGCAGCACTATAGTTGGCACAGATACGCAGTATTTT. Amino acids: CASSTIVGTDTQYF.

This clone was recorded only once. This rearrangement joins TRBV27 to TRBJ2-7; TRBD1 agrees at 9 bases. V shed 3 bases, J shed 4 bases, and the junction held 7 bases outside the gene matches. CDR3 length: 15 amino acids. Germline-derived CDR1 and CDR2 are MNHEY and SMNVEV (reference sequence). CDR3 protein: CASSLYKGQGYEQYF. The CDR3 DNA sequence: TGTGCCAGCAGTTTGTATAAGGGACAGGGTTACGAGCAGTACTTC.

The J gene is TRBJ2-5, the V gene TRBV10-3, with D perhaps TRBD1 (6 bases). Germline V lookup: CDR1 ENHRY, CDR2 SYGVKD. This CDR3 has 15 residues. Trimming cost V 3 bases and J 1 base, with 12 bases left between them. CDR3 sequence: CAISDRGHSQETQYF. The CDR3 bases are TGTGCCATCAGTGATCGGGGACATTCCCAAGAGACCCAGTACTTC.

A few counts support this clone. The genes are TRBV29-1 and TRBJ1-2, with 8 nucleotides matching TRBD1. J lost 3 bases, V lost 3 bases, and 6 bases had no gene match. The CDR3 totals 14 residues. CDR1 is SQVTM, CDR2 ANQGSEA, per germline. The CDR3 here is CSVDTRGPYYGYTF. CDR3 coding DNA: TGCAGCGTTGATACCAGGGGGCCCTACTATGGCTACACCTTC.

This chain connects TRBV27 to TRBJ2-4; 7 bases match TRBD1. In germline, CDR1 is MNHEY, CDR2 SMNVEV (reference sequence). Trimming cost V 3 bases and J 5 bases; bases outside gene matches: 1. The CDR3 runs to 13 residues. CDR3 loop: CASSLGQQNIQYF. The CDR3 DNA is TGTGCCAGCAGTTTGGGACAGCAAAACATTCAGTACTTC.

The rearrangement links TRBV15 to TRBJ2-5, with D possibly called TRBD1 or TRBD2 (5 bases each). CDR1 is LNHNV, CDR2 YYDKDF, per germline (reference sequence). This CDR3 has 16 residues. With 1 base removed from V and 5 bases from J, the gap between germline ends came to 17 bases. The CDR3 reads CATSRVPRNEGETQYF. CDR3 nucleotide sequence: TGTGCCACCAGCAGAGTTCCCCGAAACGAGGGGGAGACCCAGTACTTC.

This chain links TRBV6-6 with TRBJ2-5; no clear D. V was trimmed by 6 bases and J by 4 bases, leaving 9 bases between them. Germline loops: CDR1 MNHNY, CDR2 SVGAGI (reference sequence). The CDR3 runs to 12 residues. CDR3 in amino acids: CASRGLGETQYF. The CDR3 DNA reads TGTGCCAGCAGGGGTCTTGGAGAGACCCAGTACTTC.

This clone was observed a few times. The CDR3 reads CATQPNSCGRHSYEQYF. Here the CDR3 DNA reads TGTGCCACCCAACCCAATTCGTGCGGGAGGCACTCCTACGAGCAGTACTTC. The chain couples TRBV21-1 to TRBJ2-7; the D call in the table, TRBD2, was not verified against the DNA. TRBV21-1 constitutes a pseudogene. There are 17 residues in the CDR3.

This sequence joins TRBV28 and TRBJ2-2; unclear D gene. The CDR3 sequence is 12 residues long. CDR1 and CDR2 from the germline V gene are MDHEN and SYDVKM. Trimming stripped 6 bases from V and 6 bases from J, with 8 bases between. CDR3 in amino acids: CASSTWAGELFF. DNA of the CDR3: TGTGCCAGCAGCACCTGGGCCGGGGAGCTGTTTTTT.

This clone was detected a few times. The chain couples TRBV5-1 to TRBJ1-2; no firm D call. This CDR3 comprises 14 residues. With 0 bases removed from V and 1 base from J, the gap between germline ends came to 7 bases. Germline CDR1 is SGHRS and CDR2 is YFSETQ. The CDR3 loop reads CASSLGHLNYGYTF. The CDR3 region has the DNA TGCGCCAGCAGCTTGGGACACCTTAACTATGGCTACACCTTC.

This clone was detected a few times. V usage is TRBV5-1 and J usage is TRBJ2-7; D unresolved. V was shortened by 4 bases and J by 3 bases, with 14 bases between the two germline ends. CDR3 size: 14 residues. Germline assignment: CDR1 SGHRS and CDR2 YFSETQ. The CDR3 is CASSIGPPSYEQYF. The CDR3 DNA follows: TGCGCCAGCAGCATCGGACCACCAAGCTACGAGCAGTACTTC.

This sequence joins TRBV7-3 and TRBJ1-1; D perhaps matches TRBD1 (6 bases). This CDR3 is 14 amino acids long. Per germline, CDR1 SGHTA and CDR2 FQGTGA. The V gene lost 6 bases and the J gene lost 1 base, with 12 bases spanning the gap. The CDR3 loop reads CASSQTGPNTEAFF. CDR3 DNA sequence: TGTGCCAGCAGTCAGACAGGACCGAACACTGAAGCTTTCTTT.

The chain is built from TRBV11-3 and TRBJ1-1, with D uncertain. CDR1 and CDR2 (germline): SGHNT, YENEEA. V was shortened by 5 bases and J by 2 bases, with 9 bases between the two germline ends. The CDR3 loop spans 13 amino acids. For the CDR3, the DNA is TGTGCCAGCAGCCGGACGGCCAACACTGAAGCTTTCTTT. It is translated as CASSRTANTEAFF. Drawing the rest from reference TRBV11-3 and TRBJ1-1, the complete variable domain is EAGVVQSPRYKIIEKKQPVAFWCNPISGHNTLYWYLQNLGQGPELLIRYENEEAVDDSQLPKDRFSAERLKGVDSTLKIQPAELGDSAVYLCASSRTANTEAFFGQGTRLTVV.

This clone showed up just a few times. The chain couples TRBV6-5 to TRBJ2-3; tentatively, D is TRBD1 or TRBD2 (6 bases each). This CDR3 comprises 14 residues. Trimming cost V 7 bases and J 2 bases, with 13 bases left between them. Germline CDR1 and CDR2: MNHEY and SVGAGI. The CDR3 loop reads CASNRQDYTDTQYF. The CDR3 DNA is TGTGCCAGCAATAGACAGGACTACACAGATACGCAGTATTTT.

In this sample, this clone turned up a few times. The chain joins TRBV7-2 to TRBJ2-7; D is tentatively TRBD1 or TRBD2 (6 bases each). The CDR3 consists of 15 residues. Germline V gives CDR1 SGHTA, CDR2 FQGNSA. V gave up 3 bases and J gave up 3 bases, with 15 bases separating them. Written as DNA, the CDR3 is TGTGCCAGCAGCTTGGTAGGGGGGAGAATCTACGAGCAGTACTTC. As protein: CASSLVGGRIYEQYF.

The CDR3 DNA reads TGTGCCAGCAGCTTAGTACCGGGACTAGCGGGGGCAGGAGATACGCAGTATTTT. It encodes CASSLVPGLAGAGDTQYF. This chain connects TRBV11-2 to TRBJ2-3; 14 nucleotides line up with TRBD2. This CDR3 has 18 residues. The germline CDR1 and CDR2 sequences are SGHAT and FQNNGV. J was trimmed by 5 bases and V by 1 base; bases with no gene match: 8.

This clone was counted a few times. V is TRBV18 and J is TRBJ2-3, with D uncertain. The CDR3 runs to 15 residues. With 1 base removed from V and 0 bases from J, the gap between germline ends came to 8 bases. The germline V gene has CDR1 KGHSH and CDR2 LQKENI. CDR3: CASSPLYVSTDTQYF. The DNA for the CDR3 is TGTGCCAGCTCACCACTGTACGTGAGCACAGATACGCAGTATTTT.

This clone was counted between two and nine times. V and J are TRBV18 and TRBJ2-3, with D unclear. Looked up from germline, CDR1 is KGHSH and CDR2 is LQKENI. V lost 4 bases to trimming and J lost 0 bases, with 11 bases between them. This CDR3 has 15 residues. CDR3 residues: CASSLSGPSTDTQYF. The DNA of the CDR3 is TGTGCCAGCTCACTTTCCGGGCCCAGCACAGATACGCAGTATTTT.

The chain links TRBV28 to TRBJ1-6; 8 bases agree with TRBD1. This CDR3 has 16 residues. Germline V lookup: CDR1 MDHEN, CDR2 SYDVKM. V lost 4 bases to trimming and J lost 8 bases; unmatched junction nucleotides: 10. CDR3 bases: TGTGCCAGCAGTTCACCTACCGGGACAGGTCATTCACCCCTCCACTTT. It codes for CASSSPTGTGHSPLHF.

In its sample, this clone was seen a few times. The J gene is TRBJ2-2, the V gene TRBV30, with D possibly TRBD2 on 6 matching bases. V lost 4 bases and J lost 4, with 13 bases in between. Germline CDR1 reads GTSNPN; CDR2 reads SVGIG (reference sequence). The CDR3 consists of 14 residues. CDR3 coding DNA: TGTGCCTGGAACCGACTAGGAGTCACCGGGGAGCTGTTTTTT. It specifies CAWNRLGVTGELFF.